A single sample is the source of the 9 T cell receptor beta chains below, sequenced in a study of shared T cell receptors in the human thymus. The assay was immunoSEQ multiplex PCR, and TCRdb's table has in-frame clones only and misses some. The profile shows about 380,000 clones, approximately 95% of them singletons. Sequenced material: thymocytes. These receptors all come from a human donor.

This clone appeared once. This CDR3 reads CSYYSRVDNEQFF. The CDR3 region has the DNA TGCAGCTATTACTCCAGGGTGGACAATGAGCAGTTCTTC. This chain links TRBV29-1 with TRBJ2-1, with D possibly TRBD1 on 5 matching bases. Germline CDR1 and CDR2: SQVTM and ANQGSEA. The CDR3 is 13 residues long. The V end was cut by 8 bases, the J end by 5 bases, with 16 bases between.

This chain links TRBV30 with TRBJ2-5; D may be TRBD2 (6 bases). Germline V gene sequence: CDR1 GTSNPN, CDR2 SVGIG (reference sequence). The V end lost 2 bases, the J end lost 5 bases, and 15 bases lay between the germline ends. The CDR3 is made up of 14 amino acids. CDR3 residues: CAWSLGAEGETQYF. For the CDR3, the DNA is TGTGCCTGGAGTTTAGGGGCGGAGGGGGAGACCCAGTACTTC.

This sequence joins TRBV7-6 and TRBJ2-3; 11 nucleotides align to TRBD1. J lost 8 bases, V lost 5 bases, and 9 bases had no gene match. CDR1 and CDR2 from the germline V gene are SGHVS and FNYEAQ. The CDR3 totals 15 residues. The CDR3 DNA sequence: TGTGCCAGCAGCGCCGGACAGGGGGCGTTTGGTACGCAGTATTTT. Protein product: CASSAGQGAFGTQYF.

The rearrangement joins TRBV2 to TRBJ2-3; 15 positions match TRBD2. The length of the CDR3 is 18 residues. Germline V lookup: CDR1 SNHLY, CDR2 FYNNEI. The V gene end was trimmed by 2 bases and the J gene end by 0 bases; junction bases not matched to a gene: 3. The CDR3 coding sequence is TGTGCCAGCAGTGAAAGGACTAGCGGGAGGGCTAGCACAGATACGCAGTATTTT. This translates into CASSERTSGRASTDTQYF.

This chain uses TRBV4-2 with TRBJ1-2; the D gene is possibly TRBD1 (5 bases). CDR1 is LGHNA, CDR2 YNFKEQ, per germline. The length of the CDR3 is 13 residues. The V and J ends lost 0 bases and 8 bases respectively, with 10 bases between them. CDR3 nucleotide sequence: TGTGCCAGCAGCCAAGAGGGGACGCAGGGCTACACCTTC. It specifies CASSQEGTQGYTF.

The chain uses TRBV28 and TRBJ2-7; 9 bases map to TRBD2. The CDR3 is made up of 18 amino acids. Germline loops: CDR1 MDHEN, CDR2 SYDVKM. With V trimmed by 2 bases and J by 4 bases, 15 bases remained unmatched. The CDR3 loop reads CASSLNWSASGVNYEQYF. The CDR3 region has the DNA TGTGCCAGCAGTTTAAATTGGTCGGCTAGCGGGGTAAATTACGAGCAGTACTTC.

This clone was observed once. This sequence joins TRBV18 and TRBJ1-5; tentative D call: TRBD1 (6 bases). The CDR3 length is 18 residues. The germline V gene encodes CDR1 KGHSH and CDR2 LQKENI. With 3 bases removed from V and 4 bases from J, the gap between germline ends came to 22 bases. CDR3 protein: CASSPDRRGGSGNQPQHF. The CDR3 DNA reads TGTGCCAGCTCACCTGACCGGAGAGGGGGGTCGGGTAATCAGCCCCAGCATTTT.

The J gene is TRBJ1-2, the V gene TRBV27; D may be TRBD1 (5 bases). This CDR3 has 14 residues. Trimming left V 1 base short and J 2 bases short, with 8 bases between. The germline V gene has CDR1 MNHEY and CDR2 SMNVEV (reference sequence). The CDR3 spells CASSLYTGNYGYTF. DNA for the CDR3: TGTGCCAGCAGTTTATACACAGGAAACTATGGCTACACCTTC.

The CDR3 reads CASSQDLPQRGYNEQFF. The CDR3, as DNA: TGTGCCAGCAGCCAAGATCTCCCCCAGCGGGGATACAATGAGCAGTTCTTC. The chain recombines TRBV4-2 with TRBJ2-1, with 7 bases aligning to TRBD2. The CDR3 spans 17 residues. The germline gives CDR1 LGHNA, CDR2 YNFKEQ. The V and J ends lost 0 bases and 4 bases, in that order; junction bases with no gene match: 9.